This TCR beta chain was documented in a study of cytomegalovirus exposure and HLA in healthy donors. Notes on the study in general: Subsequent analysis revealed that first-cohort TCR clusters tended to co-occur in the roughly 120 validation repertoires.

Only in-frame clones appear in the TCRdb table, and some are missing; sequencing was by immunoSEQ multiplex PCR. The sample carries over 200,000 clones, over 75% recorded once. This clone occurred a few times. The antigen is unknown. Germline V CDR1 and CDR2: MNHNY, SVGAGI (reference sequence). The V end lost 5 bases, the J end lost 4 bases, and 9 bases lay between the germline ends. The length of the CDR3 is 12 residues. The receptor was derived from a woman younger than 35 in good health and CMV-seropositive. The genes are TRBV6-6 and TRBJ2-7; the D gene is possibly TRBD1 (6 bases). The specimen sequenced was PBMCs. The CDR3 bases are TGTGCCAGCAGTAAACAGGGATACGAGCAGTACTTC. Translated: CASSKQGYEQYF.